One T cell receptor (beta chain) is described in this entry. TCR beta CDR3 sequences were amplified from RNA transcripts. The HTBI primer set was used in a first-round RT-PCR of the TCR CDR3. TCRdb recomputed calls from the multiplex PCR reads with MiXCR, one row per CDR3 protein. The profile shows roughly 510,000 distinct CDR3 sequences, more than 20% of them singletons. The PBMCs were taken from over 9.5 ml of fresh peripheral blood. CDR3 length: 15 amino acids. CDR1 SEHNR and CDR2 FQNEAQ come from the germline V gene (reference sequence). V lost 4 bases and J lost 0, with 12 bases in between. This sample is drawn from a study of T cells in Graves' hyperthyroidism and ophthalmopathy.

The TCR sequence derives from a man aged 18 to 29 with Graves' hyperthyroidism. Specimen: blood. The V and J genes are TRBV7-9 and TRBJ2-5, with D possibly being TRBD1 or TRBD2 (5 bases each). The CDR3 DNA reads as TGTGCCAGCAGCTCCAGCCGGGACCACCAAGAGACCCAGTACTTC. It specifies CASSSSRDHQETQYF. Filled out from reference TRBV7-9 and TRBJ2-5, the complete variable domain reads DTGVSQNPRHKITKRGQNVTFRCDPISEHNRLYWYRQTLGQGPEFLTYFQNEAQLEKSRLLSDRFSAERPKGSFSTLEIQRTEQGDSAMYLCASSSSRDHQETQYFGPGTRLLVL.